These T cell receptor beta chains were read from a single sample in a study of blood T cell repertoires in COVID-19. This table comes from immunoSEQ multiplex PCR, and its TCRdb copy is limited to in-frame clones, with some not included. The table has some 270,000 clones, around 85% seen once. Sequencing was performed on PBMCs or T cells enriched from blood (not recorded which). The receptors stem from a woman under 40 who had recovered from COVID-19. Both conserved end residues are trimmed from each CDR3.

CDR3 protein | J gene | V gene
ASSFRSGTSGGNEQF | TRBJ2-1 | TRBV5-6
ASSDCSSGGKQTQY | TRBJ2-5 | TRBV6-4
ASSQVPGANYGYT | TRBJ1-2 | TRBV3-1/TRBV3-2
ASSLRVTGISSYNSPLH | TRBJ1-6 | TRBV27
ASSLTDTQY | TRBJ2-3 | TRBV7-9
ASRSTGWGTEAF | TRBJ1-1 | TRBV6-4
ASSMGWGQGGTGELF | TRBJ2-2 | TRBV19
ASSRRGEQY | TRBJ2-7 | TRBV7-2
ASSYETRGNPNGYT | TRBJ1-2 | TRBV6-5
ASSEQGVGETQY | TRBJ2-5 | TRBV2
AWSVPRGYNEKLF | TRBJ1-4 | TRBV30
ASSSFRSGRENSPLH | TRBJ1-6 | TRBV5-6
ASSHQGTEAF | TRBJ1-1 | TRBV3-1/TRBV3-2
ASSRSTSGGHTYNEQF | TRBJ2-1 | TRBV3-1/TRBV3-2
ASSVVPGSNYGYT | TRBJ1-2 | TRBV9
ASSQTDRMNTEAF | TRBJ1-1 | TRBV3-1/TRBV3-2
ASLQGQGYSGELF | TRBJ2-2 | TRBV5-1
ASSGTGSYEQY | TRBJ2-7 | TRBV6-5
ASSLNPSNYGYT | TRBJ1-2 | TRBV28
ASSPGTGTEQY | TRBJ2-7 | TRBV5-1
ASSHRWGRANTGELF | TRBJ2-2 | TRBV19
ASSIVQGGEAF | TRBJ1-1 | TRBV19
ASSYSAGKSSGELF | TRBJ2-2 | TRBV6-6
ASSPRQGAVGETQY | TRBJ2-5 | TRBV3-1/TRBV3-2
ASSNPSGGDIQY | TRBJ2-4 | TRBV7-9
ASSFSRNYGYT | TRBJ1-2 | TRBV6-5
ATSYGGGSPLH | TRBJ1-6 | TRBV24-1
ASSHGTFRVVERNTIY | TRBJ1-3 | TRBV4-1
ASSRKAGVTAKNIQY | TRBJ2-4 | TRBV11-2
AWSVGQAVYEQY | TRBJ2-7 | TRBV30
ASSLGTGNQPQH | TRBJ1-5 | TRBV28
ASSLENEQF | TRBJ2-1 | TRBV3-1/TRBV3-2
ASSRTGTSANYGYT | TRBJ1-2 | TRBV2
ASSMLRGGSNQPQH | TRBJ1-5 | TRBV19
ASSRRTSGTYNEQF | TRBJ2-1 | TRBV27
ASRAGGLSYNEQF | TRBJ2-1 | TRBV4-1
ASSPRGGKDTQY | TRBJ2-3 | TRBV7-9
ASNPSGRRHEQY | TRBJ2-7 | TRBV27
ASSITRDYEQY | TRBJ2-7 | TRBV19
ASMSMGGVEQF | TRBJ2-1 | TRBV7-8